The entry below gives a single T cell receptor beta chain sequence along with its context. This clone has just a few counts. It lacks a known antigen. No base qualities exist here, and no much larger clone lies one base off it. Collaborating institutions collected whole blood in K2EDTA tubes following their own protocols. For TCRbeta analysis, collaborators shipped samples as frozen whole blood, isolated PBMCs, or DNA extracted from either of those sample types. From the germline V gene, CDR1 is MNHNS and CDR2 is SASEGT. V and J are truncated by 2 bases and 9 bases respectively, leaving an intervening sequence of 17 bases. Counted from cysteine to phenylalanine, this CDR3 has 15 amino acids. Solely the CDR3 DNA is kept, with 45 bases framed from the first base. The sample originates from a study of blood T cell repertoires in COVID-19 (dated by TCRdb to 2020 to 2022). Broadly, across the study: The collaborator samples originated in the United States, Italy and Spain and spanned the acute and convalescent phases of COVID-19. The prospective study material was composed of cDNA or gDNA derived from T cells, B-cell-depleted T cells, or PBMCs. Deeply sampled blood TCRbeta repertoires from subjects exposed to, actively infected with, or recovered from COVID-19 were included in the dataset. The repertoires were released in a freely available public database intended as a resource for research on the immune response to SARS-CoV-2. The samples were drawn from two sources: the first 160 participants of the ongoing ImmuneRACE study, and approximately 1,300 subjects contributed by 6 global collaborators. Nearly every sample came with metadata listing a de-identified subject ID, COVID-19 status, age in years and sex. HLA class I and class II types, where available, came from metadata supplied by the sample provider rather than from assay-based typing. Overall study results and their limits: Clinical and demographic metadata were provided uncurated, with the amount varying by source and participant.

TCRbeta CDR3 regions were amplified from genomic DNA using the immunoSEQ Assay, a bias-controlled multiplex PCR. The published analysis was carried out like this. The number of nucleated cells in each sample was estimated by amplification of reference gene primers within the assay. To quantify the absolute abundance of each unique TCRbeta CDR3 rearrangement, sequence reads were collapsed and filtered. Productive Simpson clonality was computed per sample as the square root of Simpson's diversity index over productive rearrangements. Held by TCRdb, this immuneACCESS table contains in-frame sequences only and omits some clones. Under half of the omission traces to an unresolved V gene where checked; the cause of the rest is unknown. That table furnishes V, J and clone size, whereas the DNA furnished D and trimming. The sample table shows 200,000 to 250,000 clones, and more than 65% are seen once. The ten largest clones add up to roughly 4% of the sample.

The chain is assembled from TRBV6-1 and TRBJ1-5; TRBD1 is possibly the D segment (5 matching bases). Sequencing was carried out using peripheral blood. This sequence was found in a woman aged 35 to 49 with active or convalescent COVID-19. The DNA sequence reads TGTGCCAGCAGTGAAATGTCCCAGGGATTAGGGCCCCAGCATTTT. It encodes CASSEMSQGLGPQHF.